These T cell receptor beta chains were read from a single sample in a study of cytomegalovirus exposure and HLA in healthy donors. Only in-frame clones appear in the TCRdb table, and some are missing; sequencing was by immunoSEQ multiplex PCR. The sample records about 110,000 clones, 85% to 90% being singletons. Sequencing input: PBMCs. These receptors were obtained from a young woman in good health and CMV-seronegative. Each CDR3 is given with its conserved first and last residue. Each record gives: V gene, J gene, clone size, D gene, CDR3 protein, CDR3 DNA. A D gene is named only where the DNA matches it firmly. Where a row states a size, it is once, few, many or the class of an expanded clone; other rows omit it.

>TRBV7-3|TRBJ2-6|.|.
CASSFEDTAANVLTF
TGTGCCAGCAGCTTTGAAGACACCGCAGCCAACGTCCTGACTTTC
>TRBV27|TRBJ2-2|.|.
CASSPTGRNTGELFF
TGTGCCAGCAGCCCCACAGGGCGGAACACCGGGGAGCTGTTTTTT
>TRBV28|TRBJ2-5|.|.
CASKWRAWETQYF
TGTGCCAGCAAGTGGCGGGCTTGGGAGACCCAGTACTTC
>TRBV2|TRBJ2-1|.|TRBD2
CASSELAGAQEQFF
TGTGCCAGCAGTGAGCTAGCGGGAGCACAGGAGCAGTTCTTC
>TRBV7-6|TRBJ2-7|once|.
CASSFQGFSYEQYF
TGTGCCAGCAGCTTCCAGGGTTTCTCCTACGAGCAGTACTTC
>TRBV15|TRBJ1-4|.|TRBD1
CATNSNPGQPNEKLFF
TGTGCCACCAACTCAAACCCGGGACAGCCTAATGAAAAACTGTTTTTT
>TRBV9|TRBJ1-2|.|TRBD1
CASSVATGVGYTF
TGTGCCAGCAGCGTAGCTACAGGGGTGGGCTACACCTTC
>TRBV6-5|TRBJ2-1|.|.
CASSFTPDISYNEQFF
TGTGCCAGCAGTTTCACTCCCGACATCTCCTACAATGAGCAGTTCTTC
>TRBV4-1|TRBJ1-4|.|.
CASKQTPRVPTNEKLFF
TGCGCCAGCAAGCAAACACCCCGGGTGCCTACTAATGAAAAACTGTTTTTT
>TRBV6-5|TRBJ2-3|.|TRBD2
CASRASGADTQYF
TGTGCCAGCCGAGCTAGCGGGGCGGATACGCAGTATTTT
>TRBV9|TRBJ1-1|.|.
CASSPRPGGTEAFF
TGTGCCAGCAGCCCCCGGCCAGGAGGGACTGAAGCTTTCTTT
>TRBV30|TRBJ2-1|.|.
CAWSVGLAGMNEQFF
TGTGCCTGGAGTGTGGGTTTGGCGGGAATGAATGAGCAGTTCTTC
>TRBV6-4|TRBJ1-5|once|TRBD1
CASSVLDRGTSQPQHF
TGTGCCAGCAGTGTGTTGGACAGGGGAACCTCTCAGCCCCAGCATTTT
>TRBV29-1|TRBJ1-2|.|.
CSVEFRIYGYTF
TGCAGCGTTGAATTCAGGATCTATGGCTACACCTTC
>TRBV4-1|TRBJ1-2|once|.
CASSQGAEGYGYTF
TGCGCCAGCAGCCAAGGGGCGGAGGGCTATGGCTACACCTTC
>TRBV30|TRBJ1-1|.|.
CAWRGRGNTEAFF
TGTGCCTGGAGGGGGAGGGGGAACACTGAAGCTTTCTTT
>TRBV19|TRBJ2-2|.|.
CASSIPPRAGELFF
TGTGCCAGTAGTATACCCCCGCGAGCCGGGGAGCTGTTTTTT
>TRBV2|TRBJ2-7|once|TRBD2
CASSVITGGGGYEQYF
TGTGCCAGCAGTGTCATAACGGGGGGTGGAGGCTACGAGCAGTACTTC
>TRBV7-9|TRBJ1-4|.|.
CASSLGAGEKLFF
TGTGCCAGCAGCTTAGGGGCAGGGGAAAAACTGTTTTTT
>TRBV30|TRBJ1-2|.|.
CAWSTTGRGADTF
TGTGCCTGGAGCACGACCGGGCGGGGGGCAGACACCTTC
>TRBV28|TRBJ1-2|.|.
CASLSGGVIGNYGYTF
TGTGCCAGCCTCTCGGGGGGGGTAATAGGTAACTATGGCTACACCTTC
>TRBV28|TRBJ2-1|.|TRBD2
CASSLPALAGVYDEQFF
TGTGCCAGCAGTCTACCCGCGCTAGCGGGAGTTTACGATGAGCAGTTCTTC
>TRBV7-9|TRBJ1-2|.|.
CASSLVGRTLNYGYTF
TGTGCCAGCAGCTTAGTAGGGAGGACATTGAACTATGGCTACACCTTC
>TRBV27|TRBJ1-2|.|TRBD1
CASSSSTQGADYGYTF
TGTGCCAGCAGTTCCTCAACACAGGGGGCTGATTATGGCTACACCTTC
>TRBV25-1|TRBJ2-3|.|.
CASSGPGGSGTSTDTQYF
TGTGCCAGCAGTGGCCCCGGAGGTAGCGGAACTAGCACAGATACGCAGTATTTT
>TRBV27|TRBJ1-5|.|.
CASRLTGGYSNQPQHF
TGTGCCAGCAGATTGACGGGGGGATATAGCAATCAGCCCCAGCATTTT
>TRBV7-2|TRBJ2-3|.|.
CASSLAFRDTQYF
TGTGCCAGCAGCTTAGCATTCCGGGATACGCAGTATTTT
>TRBV7-9|TRBJ2-1|few|TRBD1
CASSYHRGSNEQFF
TGTGCCAGCAGCTACCACAGGGGAAGCAATGAGCAGTTCTTC
>TRBV7-6|TRBJ1-1|.|TRBD1
CASSLGNRGVTEAFF
TGTGCCAGCAGCTTAGGGAACAGGGGCGTCACTGAAGCTTTCTTT
>TRBV27|TRBJ2-1|.|TRBD1
CASRYLRDRDNEQFF
TGTGCCAGCCGATACCTCCGGGACAGGGACAATGAGCAGTTCTTC